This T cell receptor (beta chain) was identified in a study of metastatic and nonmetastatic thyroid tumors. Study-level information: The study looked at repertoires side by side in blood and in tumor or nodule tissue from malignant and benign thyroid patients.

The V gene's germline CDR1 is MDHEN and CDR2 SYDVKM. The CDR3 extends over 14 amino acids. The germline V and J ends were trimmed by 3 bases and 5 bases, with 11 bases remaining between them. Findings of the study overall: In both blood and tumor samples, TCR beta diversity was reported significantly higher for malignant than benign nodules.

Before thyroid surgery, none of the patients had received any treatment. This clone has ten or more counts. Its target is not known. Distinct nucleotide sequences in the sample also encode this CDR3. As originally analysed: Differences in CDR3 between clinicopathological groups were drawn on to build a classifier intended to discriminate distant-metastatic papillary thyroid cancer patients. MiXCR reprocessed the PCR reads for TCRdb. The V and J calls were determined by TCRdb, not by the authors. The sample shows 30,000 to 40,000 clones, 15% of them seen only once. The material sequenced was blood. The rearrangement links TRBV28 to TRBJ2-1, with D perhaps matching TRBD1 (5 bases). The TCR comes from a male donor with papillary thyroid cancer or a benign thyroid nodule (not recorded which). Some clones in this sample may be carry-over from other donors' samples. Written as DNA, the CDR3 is TGTGCCAGCAGTTTCCCAGGGTTCAACAATGAGCAGTTCTTC. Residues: CASSFPGFNNEQFF.